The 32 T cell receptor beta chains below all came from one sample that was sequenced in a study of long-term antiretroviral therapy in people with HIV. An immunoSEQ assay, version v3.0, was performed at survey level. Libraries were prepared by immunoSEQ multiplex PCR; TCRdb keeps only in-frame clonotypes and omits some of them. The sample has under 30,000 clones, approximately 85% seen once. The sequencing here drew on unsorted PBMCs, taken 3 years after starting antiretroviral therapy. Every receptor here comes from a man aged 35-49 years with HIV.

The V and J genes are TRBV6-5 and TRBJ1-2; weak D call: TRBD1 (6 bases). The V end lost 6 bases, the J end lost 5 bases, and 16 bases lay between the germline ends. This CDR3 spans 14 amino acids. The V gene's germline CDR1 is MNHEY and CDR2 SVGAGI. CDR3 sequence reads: CASSPGQFFYGYTF. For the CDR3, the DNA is TGTGCCAGCAGCCCCGGACAGTTTTTTTATGGCTACACCTTC.

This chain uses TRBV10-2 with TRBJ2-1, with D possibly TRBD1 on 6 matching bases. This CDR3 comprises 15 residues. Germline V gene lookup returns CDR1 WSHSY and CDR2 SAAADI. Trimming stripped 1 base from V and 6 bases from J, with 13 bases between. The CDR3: CASSEFGQKFNEQFF. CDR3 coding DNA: TGCGCCAGCAGTGAGTTCGGACAGAAATTCAATGAGCAGTTCTTC.

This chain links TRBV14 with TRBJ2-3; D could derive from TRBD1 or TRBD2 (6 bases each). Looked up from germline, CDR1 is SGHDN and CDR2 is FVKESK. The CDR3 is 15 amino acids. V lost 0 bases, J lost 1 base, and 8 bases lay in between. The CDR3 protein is CASSQERGGTDTQYF. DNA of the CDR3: TGTGCCAGCAGCCAAGAAAGGGGGGGCACAGATACGCAGTATTTT.

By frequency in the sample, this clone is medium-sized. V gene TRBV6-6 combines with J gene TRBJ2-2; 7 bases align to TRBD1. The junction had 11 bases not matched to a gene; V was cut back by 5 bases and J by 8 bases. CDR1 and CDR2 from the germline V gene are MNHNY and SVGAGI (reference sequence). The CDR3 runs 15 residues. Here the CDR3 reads CASSVTGIAQGELFF. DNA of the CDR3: TGTGCCAGCAGTGTGACAGGGATCGCGCAAGGGGAGCTGTTTTTT.

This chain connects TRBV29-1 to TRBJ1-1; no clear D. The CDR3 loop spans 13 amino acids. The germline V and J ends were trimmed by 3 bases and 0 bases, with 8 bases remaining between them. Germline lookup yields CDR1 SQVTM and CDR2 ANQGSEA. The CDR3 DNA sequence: TGCAGCGTTGAGTGGACGGTGAACACTGAAGCTTTCTTT. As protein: CSVEWTVNTEAFF.

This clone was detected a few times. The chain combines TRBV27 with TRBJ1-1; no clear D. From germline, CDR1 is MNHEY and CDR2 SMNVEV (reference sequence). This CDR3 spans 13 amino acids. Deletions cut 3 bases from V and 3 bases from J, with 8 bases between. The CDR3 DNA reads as TGTGCCAGCAGTTTCACCGGTTACACTGAAGCTTTCTTT. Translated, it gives CASSFTGYTEAFF.

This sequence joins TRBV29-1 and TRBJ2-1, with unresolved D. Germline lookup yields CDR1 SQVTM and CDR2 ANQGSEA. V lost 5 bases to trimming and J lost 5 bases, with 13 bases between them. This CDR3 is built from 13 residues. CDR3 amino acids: CSVTARGDNEQFF. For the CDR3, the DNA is TGCAGCGTTACCGCTCGTGGTGACAATGAGCAGTTCTTC.

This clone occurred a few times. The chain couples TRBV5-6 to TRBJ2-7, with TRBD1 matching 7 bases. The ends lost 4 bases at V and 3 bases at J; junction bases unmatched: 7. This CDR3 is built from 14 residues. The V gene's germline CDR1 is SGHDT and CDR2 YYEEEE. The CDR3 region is CASSQGQTFYEQYF. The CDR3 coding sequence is TGTGCCAGCAGCCAGGGACAGACCTTCTACGAGCAGTACTTC.

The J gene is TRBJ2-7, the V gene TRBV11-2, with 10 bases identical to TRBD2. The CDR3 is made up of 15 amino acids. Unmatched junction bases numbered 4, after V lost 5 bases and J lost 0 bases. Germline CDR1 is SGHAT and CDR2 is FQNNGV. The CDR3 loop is CASSLTSGVSYEQYF. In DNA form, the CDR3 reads TGTGCCAGCAGCCTAACTAGCGGGGTCTCCTACGAGCAGTACTTC. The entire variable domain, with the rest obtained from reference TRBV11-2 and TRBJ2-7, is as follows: EAGVAQSPRYKIIEKRQSVAFWCNPISGHATLYWYQQILGQGPKLLIQFQNNGVVDDSQLPKDRFSAERLKGVDSTLKIQPAKLEDSAVYLCASSLTSGVSYEQYFGPGTRLTVT.

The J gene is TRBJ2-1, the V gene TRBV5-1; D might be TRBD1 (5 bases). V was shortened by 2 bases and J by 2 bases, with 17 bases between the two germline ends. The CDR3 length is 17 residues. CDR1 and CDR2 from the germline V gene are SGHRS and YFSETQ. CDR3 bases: TGCGCCAGCAGCTTCTCCCGGCGGACACCTACCTACAATGAGCAGTTCTTC. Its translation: CASSFSRRTPTYNEQFF. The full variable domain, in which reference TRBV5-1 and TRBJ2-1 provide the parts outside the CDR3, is KAGVTQTPRYLIKTRGQQVTLSCSPISGHRSVSWYQQTPGQGLQFLFEYFSETQRNKGNFPGRFSGRQFSNSRSEMNVSTLELGDSALYLCASSFSRRTPTYNEQFFGPGTRLTVL.

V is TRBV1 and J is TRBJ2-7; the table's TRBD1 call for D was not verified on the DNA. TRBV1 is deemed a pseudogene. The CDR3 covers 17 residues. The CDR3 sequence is CTSSQAPGQGKLWEQYF. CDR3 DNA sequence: TGCACCAGCAGCCAAGCCCCGGGACAGGGTAAACTGTGGGAGCAGTACTTC.

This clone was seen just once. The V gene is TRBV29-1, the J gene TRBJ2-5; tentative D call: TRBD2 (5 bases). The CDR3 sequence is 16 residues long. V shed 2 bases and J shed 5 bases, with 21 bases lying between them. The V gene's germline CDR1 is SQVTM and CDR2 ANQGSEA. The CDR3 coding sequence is TGCAGCGTTGAAAGGGCAAGGGAGTGGGCCGGGGAGACCCAGTACTTC. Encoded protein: CSVERAREWAGETQYF.

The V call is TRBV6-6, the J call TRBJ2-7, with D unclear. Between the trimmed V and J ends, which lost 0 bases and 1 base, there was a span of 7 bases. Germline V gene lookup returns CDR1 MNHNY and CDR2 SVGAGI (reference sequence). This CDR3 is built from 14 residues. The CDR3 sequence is CASSYSAASYEQYF. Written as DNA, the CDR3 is TGTGCCAGCAGTTACTCAGCCGCTTCCTACGAGCAGTACTTC.

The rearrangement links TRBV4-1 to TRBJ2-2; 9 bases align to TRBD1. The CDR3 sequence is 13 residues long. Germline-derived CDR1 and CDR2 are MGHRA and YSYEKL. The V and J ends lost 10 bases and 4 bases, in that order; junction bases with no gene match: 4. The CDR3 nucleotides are TGCGCCATCCTGGACAGGGGCACCGGGGAGCTGTTTTTT. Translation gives CAILDRGTGELFF.

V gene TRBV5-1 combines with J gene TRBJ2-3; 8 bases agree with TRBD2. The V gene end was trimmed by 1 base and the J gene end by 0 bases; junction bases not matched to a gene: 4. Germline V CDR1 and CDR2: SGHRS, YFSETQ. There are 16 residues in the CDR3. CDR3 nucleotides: TGCGCCAGCAGCTTGTACGGGGGGGGGAGCACAGATACGCAGTATTTT. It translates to CASSLYGGGSTDTQYF.

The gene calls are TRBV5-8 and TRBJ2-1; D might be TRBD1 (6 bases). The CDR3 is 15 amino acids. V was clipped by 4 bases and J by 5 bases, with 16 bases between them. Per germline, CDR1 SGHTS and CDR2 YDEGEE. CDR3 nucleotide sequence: TGTGCCAGCAGCCCGAAGGGGGTTCCTAACAATGAGCAGTTCTTC. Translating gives CASSPKGVPNNEQFF.

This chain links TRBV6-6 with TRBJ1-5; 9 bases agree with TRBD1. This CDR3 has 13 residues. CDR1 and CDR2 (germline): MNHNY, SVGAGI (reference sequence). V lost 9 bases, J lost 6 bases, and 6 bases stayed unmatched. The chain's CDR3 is CASSQGATQPQHF. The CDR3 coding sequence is TGTGCCAGTTCACAGGGGGCAACTCAGCCCCAGCATTTT.

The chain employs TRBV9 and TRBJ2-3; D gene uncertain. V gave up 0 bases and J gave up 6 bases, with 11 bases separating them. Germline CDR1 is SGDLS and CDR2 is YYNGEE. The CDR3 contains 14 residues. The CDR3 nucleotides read TGTGCCAGCAGCGTAGCTCCCTTGTCGGATACGCAGTATTTT. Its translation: CASSVAPLSDTQYF.

The CDR3 bases are TGTGCCATCAGTGTTCAAGCTGGGAATTCACCCCTCCACTTT. It yields the protein CAISVQAGNSPLHF. The chain is built from TRBV10-3 and TRBJ1-6; D unclear. Germline V CDR1 and CDR2: ENHRY, SYGVKD. V gave up 4 bases and J gave up 7 bases, with 11 bases separating them. The CDR3 spans 14 residues.

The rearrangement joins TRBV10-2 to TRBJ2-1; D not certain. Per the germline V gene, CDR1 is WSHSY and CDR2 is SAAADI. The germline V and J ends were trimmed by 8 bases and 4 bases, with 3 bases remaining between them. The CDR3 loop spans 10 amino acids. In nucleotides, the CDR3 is TGCGCCAGCTGGTACAATGAGCAGTTCTTC. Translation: CASWYNEQFF.

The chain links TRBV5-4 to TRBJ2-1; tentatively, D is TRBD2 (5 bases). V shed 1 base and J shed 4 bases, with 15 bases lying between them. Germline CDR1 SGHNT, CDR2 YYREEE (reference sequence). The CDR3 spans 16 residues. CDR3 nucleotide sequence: TGTGCCAGCAGCTTGTCAGTGACGGGAACTTACAATGAGCAGTTCTTC. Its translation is CASSLSVTGTYNEQFF.

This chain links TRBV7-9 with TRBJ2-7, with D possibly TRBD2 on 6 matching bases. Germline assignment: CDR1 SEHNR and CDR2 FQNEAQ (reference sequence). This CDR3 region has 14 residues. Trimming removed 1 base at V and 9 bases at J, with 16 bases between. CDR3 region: CASSLGGESAGQYF. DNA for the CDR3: TGTGCCAGCAGCTTAGGCGGGGAATCTGCGGGGCAGTACTTC.

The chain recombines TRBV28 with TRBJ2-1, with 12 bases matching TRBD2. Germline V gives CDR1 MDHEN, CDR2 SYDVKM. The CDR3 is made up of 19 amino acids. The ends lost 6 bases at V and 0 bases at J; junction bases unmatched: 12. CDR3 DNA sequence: TGTGCCAGCAGCTCTCCTAGACTAGCGGGAGCGCGCTCCTACAATGAGCAGTTCTTC. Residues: CASSSPRLAGARSYNEQFF.

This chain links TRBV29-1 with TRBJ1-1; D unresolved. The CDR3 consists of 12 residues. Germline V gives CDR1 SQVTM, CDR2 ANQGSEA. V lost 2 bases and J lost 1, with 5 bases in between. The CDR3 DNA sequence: TGCAGCGTTGAAAGGAGGAACACTGAAGCTTTCTTT. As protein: CSVERRNTEAFF. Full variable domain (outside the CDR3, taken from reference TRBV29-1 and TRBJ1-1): SAVISQKPSRDICQRGTSLTIQCQVDSQVTMMFWYRQQPGQSLTLIATANQGSEATYESGFVIDKFPISRPNLTFSTLTVSNMSPEDSSIYLCSVERRNTEAFFGQGTRLTVV.

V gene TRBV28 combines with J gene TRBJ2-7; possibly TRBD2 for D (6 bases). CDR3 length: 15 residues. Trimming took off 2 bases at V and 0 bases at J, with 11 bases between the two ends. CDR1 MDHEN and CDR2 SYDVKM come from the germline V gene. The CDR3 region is CASSLTGTGSYEQYF. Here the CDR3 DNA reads TGTGCCAGCAGTTTAACCGGGACTGGCTCCTACGAGCAGTACTTC.

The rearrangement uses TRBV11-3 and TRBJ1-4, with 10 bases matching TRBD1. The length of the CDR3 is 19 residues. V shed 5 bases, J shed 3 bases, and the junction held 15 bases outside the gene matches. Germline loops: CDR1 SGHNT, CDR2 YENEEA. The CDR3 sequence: CASSQGGQGTYGANEKLFF. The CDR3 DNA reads TGTGCCAGCAGCCAAGGGGGACAGGGGACGTACGGGGCTAATGAAAAACTGTTTTTT.

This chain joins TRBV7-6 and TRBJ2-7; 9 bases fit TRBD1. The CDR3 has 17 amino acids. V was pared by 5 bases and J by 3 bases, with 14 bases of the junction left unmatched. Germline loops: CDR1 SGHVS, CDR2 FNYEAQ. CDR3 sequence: CASSPGTGFVLGYEQYF. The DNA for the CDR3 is TGTGCCAGCAGCCCCGGGACAGGGTTTGTCCTCGGCTACGAGCAGTACTTC.

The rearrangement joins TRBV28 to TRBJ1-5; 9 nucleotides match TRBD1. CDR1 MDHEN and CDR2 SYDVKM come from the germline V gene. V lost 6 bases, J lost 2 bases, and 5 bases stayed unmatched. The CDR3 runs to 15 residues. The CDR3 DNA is TGTGCCAGCAGGTTACAGGGGGCGGGCAATCAGCCCCAGCATTTT. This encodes CASRLQGAGNQPQHF.

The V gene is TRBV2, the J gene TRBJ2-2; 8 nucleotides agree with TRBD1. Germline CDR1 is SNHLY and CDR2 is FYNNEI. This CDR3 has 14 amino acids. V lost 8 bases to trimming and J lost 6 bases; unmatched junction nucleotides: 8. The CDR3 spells CASGGQAFPGELFF. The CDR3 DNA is TGTGCCAGCGGGGGACAGGCGTTCCCCGGGGAGCTGTTTTTT.

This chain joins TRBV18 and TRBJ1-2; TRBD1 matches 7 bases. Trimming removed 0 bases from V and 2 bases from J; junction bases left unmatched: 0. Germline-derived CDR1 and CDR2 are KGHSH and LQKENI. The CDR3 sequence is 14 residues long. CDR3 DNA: TGTGCCAGCTCACCACCGGGACAGAACTATGGCTACACCTTC. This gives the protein CASSPPGQNYGYTF.

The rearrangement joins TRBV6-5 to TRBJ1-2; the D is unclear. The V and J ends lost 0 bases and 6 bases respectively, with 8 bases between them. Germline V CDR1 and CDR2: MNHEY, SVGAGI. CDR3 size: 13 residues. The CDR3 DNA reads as TGTGCCAGCAGTTACTCGAATAGGGATGGCTACACCTTC. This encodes CASSYSNRDGYTF.

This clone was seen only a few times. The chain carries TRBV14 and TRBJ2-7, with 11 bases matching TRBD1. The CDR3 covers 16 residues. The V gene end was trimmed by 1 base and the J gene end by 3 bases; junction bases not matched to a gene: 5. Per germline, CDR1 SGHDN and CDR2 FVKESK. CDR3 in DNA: TGTGCCAGCAGCCAAGCGGGGACAGGGGGTTTCTACGAGCAGTACTTC. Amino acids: CASSQAGTGGFYEQYF.